This TCR beta chain is drawn from a study of Graves' ophthalmopathy and Graves' hyperthyroidism. Overall study results and limits: With just under 90% sensitivity and roughly 76% specificity, a 13-signature model separated ophthalmopathy from stable hyperthyroidism. Blood contained most expanded thyroid clonotypes exceeding 0.001 frequency. Progression of ophthalmopathy was predicted by the model with around 70% sensitivity and around 72% specificity.

The table lists this clonotype with many counts. The antigen is unknown. The CDR3 sequence is 15 residues long. Germline-derived CDR1 and CDR2 are SGHVS and FQNEAQ. V gave up 2 bases and J gave up 0 bases, with 10 bases separating them. Amplified material comprised TCR beta CDR3 regions derived from RNA transcripts. RT-PCR with HTBI primers came first, then second-round multiplex PCR. TCRdb re-called the multiplex PCR reads with MiXCR, one entry per CDR3 protein. The sample consists of around 1,200,000 distinct CDR3 sequences, 36% of them appearing once. If patients had other autoimmune diseases, uncontrolled infections, pregnancy or lactation, they were excluded.

The TCR originated in an adult man with Graves' hyperthyroidism. The chain uses TRBV7-8 and TRBJ1-2; D gene ambiguous. Sample: peripheral blood or thyroid tissue (not recorded which). CDR3 sequence: CASSLTRTANYGYTF. CDR3 sequence (DNA): TGTGCCAGCAGCTTAACGCGGACGGCTAACTATGGCTACACCTTC.